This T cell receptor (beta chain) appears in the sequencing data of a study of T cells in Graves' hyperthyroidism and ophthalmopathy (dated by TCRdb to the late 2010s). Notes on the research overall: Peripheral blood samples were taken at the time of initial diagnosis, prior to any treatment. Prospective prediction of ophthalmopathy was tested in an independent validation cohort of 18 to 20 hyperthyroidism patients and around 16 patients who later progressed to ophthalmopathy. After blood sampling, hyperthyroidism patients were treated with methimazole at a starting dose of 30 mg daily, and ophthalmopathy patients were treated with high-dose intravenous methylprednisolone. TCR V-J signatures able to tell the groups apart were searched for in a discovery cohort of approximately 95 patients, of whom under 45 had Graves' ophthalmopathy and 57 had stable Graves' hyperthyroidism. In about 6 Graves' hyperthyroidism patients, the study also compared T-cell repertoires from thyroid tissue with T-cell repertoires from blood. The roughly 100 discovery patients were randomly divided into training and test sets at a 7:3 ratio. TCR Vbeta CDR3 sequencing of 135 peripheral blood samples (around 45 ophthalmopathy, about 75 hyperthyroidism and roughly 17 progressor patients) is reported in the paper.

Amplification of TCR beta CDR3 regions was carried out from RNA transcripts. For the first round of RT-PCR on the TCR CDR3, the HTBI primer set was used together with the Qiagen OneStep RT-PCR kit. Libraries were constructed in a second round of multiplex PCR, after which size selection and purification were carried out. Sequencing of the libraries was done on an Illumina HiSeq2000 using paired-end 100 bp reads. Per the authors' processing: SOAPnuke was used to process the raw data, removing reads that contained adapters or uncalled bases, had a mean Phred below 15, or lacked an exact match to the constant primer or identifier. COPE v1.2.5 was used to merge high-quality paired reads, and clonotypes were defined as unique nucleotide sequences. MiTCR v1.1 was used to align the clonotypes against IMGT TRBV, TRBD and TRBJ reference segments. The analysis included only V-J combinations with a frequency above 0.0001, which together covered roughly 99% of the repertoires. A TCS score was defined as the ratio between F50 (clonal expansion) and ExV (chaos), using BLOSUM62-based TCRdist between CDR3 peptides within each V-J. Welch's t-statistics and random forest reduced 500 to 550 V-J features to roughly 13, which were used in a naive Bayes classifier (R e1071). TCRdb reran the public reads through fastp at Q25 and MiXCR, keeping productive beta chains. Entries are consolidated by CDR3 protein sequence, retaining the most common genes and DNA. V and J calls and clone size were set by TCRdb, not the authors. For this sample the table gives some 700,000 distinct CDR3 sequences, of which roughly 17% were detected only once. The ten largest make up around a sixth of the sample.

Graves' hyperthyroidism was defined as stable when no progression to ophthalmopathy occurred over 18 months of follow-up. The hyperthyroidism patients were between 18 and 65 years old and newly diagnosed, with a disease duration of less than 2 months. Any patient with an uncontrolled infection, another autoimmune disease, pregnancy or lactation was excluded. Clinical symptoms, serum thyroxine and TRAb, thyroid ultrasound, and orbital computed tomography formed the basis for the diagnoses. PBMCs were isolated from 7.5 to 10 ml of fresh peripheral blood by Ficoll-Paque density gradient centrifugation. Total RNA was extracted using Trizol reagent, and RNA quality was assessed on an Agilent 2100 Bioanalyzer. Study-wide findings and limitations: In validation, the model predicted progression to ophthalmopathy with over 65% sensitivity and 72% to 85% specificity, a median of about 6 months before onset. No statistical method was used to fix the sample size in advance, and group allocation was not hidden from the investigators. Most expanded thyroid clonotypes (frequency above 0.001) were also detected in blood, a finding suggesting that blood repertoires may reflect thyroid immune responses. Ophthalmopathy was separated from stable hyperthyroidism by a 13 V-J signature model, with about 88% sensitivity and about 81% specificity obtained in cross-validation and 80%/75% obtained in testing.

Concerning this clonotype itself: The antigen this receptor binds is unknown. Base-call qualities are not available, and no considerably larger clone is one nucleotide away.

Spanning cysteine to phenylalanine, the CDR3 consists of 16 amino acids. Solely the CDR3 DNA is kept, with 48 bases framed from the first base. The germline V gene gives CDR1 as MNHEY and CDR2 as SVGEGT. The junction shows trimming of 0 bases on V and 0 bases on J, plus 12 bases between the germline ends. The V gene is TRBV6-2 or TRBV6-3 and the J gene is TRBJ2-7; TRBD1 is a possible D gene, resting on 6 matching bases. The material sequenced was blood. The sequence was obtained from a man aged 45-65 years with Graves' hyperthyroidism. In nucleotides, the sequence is TGTGCCAGCAGTTACTCGCGCAGGGACACCTCCTACGAGCAGTACTTC. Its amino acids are CASSYSRRDTSYEQYF.